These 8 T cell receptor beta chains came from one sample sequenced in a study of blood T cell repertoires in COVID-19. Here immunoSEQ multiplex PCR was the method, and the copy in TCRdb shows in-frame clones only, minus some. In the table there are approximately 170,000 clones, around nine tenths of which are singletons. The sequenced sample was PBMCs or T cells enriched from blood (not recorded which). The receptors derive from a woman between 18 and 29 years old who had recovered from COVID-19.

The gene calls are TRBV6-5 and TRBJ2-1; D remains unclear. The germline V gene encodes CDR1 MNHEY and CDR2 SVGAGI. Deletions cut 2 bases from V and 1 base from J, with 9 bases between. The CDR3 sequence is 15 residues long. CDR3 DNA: TGTGCCAGCAGTTACGTTCCGGGTTCCTACAATGAGCAGTTCTTC. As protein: CASSYVPGSYNEQFF.

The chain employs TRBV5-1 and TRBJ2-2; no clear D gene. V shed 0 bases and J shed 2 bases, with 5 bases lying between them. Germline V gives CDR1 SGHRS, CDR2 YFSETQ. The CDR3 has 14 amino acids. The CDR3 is CASSLDLNTGELFF. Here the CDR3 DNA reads TGCGCCAGCAGCTTGGACCTAAACACCGGGGAGCTGTTTTTT.

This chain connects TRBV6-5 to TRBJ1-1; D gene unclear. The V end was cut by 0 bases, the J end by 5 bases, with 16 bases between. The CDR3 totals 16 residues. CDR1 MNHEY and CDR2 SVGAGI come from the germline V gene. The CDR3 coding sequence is TGTGCCAGCAGTTACTCGAGACGGGTTAGAGGAACTGAAGCTTTCTTT. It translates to CASSYSRRVRGTEAFF.

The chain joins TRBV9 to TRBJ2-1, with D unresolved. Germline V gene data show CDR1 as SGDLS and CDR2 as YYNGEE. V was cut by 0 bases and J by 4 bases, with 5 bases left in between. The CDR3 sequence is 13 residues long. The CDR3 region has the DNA TGTGCCAGCAGCGTAGATCTTTACAATGAGCAGTTCTTC. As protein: CASSVDLYNEQFF.

CDR3 sequence (DNA): TGTGCCAGCAGTTTATCCGGAGGCGGGAGGGCCTTGTTCTTC. This gives the protein CASSLSGGGRALFF. This chain uses TRBV28 with TRBJ2-1; TRBD2 aligns across 9 bases. The CDR3 length is 14 residues. CDR1 and CDR2 (germline): MDHEN, SYDVKM. V shed 1 base and J 15 bases; nucleotides not matched to a gene: 10. The full variable domain, in which reference TRBV28 and TRBJ2-1 provide the parts outside the CDR3, is DVKVTQSSRYLVKRTGEKVFLECVQDMDHENMFWYRQDPGLGLRLIYFSYDVKMKEKGDIPEGYSVSREKKERFSLILESASTNQTSMYLCASSLSGGGRALFFGPGTRLTVL.

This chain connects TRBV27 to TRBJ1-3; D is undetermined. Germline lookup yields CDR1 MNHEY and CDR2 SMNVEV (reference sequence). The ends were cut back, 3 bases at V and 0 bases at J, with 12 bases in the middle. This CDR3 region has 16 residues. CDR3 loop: CASSFSLLSSGNTIYF. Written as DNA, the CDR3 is TGTGCCAGCAGTTTCTCCCTCCTATCCTCTGGAAACACCATATATTTT.

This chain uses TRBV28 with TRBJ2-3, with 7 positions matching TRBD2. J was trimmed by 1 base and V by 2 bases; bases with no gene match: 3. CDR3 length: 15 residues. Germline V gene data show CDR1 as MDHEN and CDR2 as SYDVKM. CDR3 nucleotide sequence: TGTGCCAGCAGTTTAAGCGGGGTTGGCACAGATACGCAGTATTTT. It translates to CASSLSGVGTDTQYF.

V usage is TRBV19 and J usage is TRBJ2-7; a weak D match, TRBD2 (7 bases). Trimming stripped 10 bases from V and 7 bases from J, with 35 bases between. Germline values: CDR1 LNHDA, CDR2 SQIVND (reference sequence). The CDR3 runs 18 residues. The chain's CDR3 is CAIPKTLITSDLGGEQYF. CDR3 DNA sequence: TGTGCCATCCCCAAAACCCTCATTACTAGCGACCTAGGGGGAGAGCAGTACTTC.